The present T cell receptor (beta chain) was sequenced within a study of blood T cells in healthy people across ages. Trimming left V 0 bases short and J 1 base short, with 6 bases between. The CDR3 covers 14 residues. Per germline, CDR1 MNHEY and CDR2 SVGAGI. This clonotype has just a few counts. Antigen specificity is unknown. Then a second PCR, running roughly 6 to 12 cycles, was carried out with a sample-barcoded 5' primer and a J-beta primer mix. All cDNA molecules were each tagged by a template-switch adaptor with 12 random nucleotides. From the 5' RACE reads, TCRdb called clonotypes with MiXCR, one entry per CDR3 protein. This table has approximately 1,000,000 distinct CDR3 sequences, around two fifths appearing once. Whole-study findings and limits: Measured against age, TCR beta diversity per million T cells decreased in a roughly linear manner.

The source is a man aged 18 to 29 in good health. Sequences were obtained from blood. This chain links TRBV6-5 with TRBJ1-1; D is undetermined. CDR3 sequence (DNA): TGTGCCAGCAGTTACTCGTCCTGGAACACTGAAGCTTTCTTT. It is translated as CASSYSSWNTEAFF.